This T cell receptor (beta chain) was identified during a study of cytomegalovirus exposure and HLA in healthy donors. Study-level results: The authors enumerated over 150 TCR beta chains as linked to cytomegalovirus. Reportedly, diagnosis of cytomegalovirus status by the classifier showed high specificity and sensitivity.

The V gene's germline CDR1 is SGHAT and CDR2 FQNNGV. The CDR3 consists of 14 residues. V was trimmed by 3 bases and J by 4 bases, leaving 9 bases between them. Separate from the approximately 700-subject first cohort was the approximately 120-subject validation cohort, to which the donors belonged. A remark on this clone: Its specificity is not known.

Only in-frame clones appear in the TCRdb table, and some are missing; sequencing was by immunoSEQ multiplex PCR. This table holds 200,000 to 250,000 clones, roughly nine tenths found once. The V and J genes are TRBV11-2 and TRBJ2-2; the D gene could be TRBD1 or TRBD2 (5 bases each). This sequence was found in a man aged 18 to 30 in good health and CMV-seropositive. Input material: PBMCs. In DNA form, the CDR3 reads TGTGCCAGCAGCTTGGGACCAAGCACCGGGGAGCTGTTTTTT. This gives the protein CASSLGPSTGELFF. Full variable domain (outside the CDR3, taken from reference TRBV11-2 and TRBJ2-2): EAGVAQSPRYKIIEKRQSVAFWCNPISGHATLYWYQQILGQGPKLLIQFQNNGVVDDSQLPKDRFSAERLKGVDSTLKIQPAKLEDSAVYLCASSLGPSTGELFFGEGSRLTVL.